The sample holds a few counts of the clone carrying this T cell receptor (beta chain). The data are from a study of blood T cell repertoires in COVID-19. Study-wide background: Both acute and convalescent COVID-19 samples were obtained from the United States, Italy and Spain.

Original methodology: Researchers report that nucleated cell counts were estimated from reference gene primer amplification. The repertoire was sequenced with immunoSEQ multiplex PCR; TCRdb's copy has only in-frame clones and lacks some. Clone size and V and J calls were adopted from that table, with D and trimming inferred from the DNA. The sample shows some 460,000 clones, about 85% of them seen only once. Participants spanned ages roughly 18 to 90 years and resided in 24 US areas. Donors were grouped by their self-reported clinical history. The sample taken for sequencing was PBMCs or T cells enriched from blood (not recorded which). The sequence came from a young woman with acute COVID-19.

DNA for the CDR3: TGTGCCAGCTCACCACCTGGAGGGGATTACTACGAGCAGTACTTC. Translating gives CASSPPGGDYYEQYF. V and J are TRBV18 and TRBJ2-7; maybe TRBD2 (6 bases). The CDR3 spans 15 residues. CDR1 and CDR2 (germline): KGHSH, LQKENI. V was shortened by 0 bases and J by 3 bases, with 12 bases between the two germline ends.